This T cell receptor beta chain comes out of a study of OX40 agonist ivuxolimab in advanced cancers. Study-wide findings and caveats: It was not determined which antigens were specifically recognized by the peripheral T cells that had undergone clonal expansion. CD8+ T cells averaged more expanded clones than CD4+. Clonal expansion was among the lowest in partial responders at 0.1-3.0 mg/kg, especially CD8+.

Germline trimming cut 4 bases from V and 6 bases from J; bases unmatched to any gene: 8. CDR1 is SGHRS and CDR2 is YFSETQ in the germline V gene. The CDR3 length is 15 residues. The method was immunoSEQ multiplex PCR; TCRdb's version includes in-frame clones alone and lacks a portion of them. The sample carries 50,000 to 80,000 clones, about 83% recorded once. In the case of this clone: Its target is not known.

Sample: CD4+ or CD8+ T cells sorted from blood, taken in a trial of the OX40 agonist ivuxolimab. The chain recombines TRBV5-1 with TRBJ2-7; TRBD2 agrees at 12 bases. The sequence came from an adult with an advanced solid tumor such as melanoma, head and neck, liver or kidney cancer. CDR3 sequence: CASSLNLAGGTEQYF. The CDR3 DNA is TGCGCCAGCAGCCTAAACCTAGCGGGAGGGACCGAGCAGTACTTC.